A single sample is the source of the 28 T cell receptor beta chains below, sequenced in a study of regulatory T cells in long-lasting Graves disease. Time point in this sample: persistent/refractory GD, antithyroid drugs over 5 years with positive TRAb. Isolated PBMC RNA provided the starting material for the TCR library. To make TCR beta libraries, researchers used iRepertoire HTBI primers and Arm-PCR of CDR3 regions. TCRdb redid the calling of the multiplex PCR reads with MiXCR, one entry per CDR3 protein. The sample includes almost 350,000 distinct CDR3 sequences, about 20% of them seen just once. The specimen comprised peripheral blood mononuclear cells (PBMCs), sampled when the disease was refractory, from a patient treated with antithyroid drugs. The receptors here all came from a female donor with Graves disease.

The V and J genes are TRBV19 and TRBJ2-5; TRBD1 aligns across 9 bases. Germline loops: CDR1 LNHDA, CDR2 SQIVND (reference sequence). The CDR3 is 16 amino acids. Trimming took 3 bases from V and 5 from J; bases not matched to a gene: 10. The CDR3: CASSILTGTGMETQYF. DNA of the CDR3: TGTGCCAGTAGTATCCTCACCGGGACAGGGATGGAGACCCAGTACTTC.

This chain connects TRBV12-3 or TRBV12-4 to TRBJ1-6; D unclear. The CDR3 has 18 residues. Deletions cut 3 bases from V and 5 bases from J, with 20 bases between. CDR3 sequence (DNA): TGTGCCAGCAGTTTTTTAGGATGGTATGACTCTGATAATTCACCCCTCCACTTT. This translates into CASSFLGWYDSDNSPLHF.

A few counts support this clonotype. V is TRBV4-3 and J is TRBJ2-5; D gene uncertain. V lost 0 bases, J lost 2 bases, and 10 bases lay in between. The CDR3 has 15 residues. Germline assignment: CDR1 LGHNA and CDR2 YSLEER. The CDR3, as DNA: TGCGCCAGCAGCCAAGATAGGCGGCGGCAAGAGACCCAGTACTTC. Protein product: CASSQDRRRQETQYF.

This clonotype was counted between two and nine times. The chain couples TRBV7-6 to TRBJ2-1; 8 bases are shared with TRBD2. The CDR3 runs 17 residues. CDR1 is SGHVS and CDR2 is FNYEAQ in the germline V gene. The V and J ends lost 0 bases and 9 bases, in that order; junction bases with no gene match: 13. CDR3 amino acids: CASSLALPGLEDIEQFF. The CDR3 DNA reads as TGTGCCAGCAGCTTAGCCCTTCCGGGACTAGAGGATATTGAGCAGTTCTTC.

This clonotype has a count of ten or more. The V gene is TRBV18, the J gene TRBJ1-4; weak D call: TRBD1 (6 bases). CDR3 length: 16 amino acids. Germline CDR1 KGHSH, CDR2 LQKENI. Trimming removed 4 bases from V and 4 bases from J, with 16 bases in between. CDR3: CASSLDGRGLNEKLFF. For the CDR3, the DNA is TGTGCCAGCTCACTTGACGGCCGGGGGCTTAATGAAAAACTGTTTTTT.

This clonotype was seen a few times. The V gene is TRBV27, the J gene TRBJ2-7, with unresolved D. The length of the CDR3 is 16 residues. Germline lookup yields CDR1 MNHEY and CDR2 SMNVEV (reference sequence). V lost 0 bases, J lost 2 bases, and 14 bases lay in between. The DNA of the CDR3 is TGTGCCAGCAGTTTATCGGTGTCAGCCGCACCCTACGAGCAGTACTTC. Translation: CASSLSVSAAPYEQYF.

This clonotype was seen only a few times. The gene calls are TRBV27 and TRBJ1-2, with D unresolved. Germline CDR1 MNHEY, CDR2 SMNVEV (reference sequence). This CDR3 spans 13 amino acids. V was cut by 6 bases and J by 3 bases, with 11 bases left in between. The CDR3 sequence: CASSFGKDYGYTF. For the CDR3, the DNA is TGTGCCAGCAGCTTCGGCAAAGACTATGGCTACACCTTC.

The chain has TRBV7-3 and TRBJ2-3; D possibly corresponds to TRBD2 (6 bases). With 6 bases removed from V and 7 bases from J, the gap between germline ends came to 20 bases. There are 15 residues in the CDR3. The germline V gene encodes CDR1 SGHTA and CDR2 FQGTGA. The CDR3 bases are TGTGCCAGCAGGGGGGGACCAGATACAAGGAATACGCAGTATTTT. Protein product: CASRGGPDTRNTQYF.

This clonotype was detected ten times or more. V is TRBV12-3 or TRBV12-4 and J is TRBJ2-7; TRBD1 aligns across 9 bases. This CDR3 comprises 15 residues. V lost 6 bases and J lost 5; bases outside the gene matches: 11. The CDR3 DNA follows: TGTGCCAGCAGGGCCGCGACAGGGGGTTCCAACGAGCAGTACTTC. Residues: CASRAATGGSNEQYF.

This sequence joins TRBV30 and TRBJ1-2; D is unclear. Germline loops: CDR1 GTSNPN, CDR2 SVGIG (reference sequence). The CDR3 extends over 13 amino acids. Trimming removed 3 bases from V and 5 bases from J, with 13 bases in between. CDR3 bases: TGTGCCTGGAGCGTCGGGGTCAGTTATGGCTACACCTTC. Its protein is CAWSVGVSYGYTF.

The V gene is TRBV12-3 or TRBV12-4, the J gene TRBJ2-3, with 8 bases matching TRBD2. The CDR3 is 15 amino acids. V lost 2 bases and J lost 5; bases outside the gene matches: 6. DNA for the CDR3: TGTGCCAGCAGTTTAAGAGCGGGGGATGTAGATACGCAGTATTTT. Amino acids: CASSLRAGDVDTQYF.

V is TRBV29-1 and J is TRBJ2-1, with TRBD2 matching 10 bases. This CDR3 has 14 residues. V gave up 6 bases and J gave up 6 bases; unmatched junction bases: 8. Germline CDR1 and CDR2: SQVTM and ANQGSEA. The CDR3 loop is CSVLAGGSSNEQFF. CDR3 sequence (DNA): TGCAGCGTCTTAGCGGGAGGATCTAGCAATGAGCAGTTCTTC.

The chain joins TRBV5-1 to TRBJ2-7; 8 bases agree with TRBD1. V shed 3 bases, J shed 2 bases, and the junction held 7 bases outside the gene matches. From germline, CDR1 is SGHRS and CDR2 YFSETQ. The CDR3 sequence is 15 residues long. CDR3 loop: CASSSIRTGTYEQYF. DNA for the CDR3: TGCGCCAGCAGCTCTATCCGGACAGGGACCTACGAGCAGTACTTC. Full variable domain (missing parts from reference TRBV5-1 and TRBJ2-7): KAGVTQTPRYLIKTRGQQVTLSCSPISGHRSVSWYQQTPGQGLQFLFEYFSETQRNKGNFPGRFSGRQFSNSRSEMNVSTLELGDSALYLCASSSIRTGTYEQYFGPGTRLTVT.

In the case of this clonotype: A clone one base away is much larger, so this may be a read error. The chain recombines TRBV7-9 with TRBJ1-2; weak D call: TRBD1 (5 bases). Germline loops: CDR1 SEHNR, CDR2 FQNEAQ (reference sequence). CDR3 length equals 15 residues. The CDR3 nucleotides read TGTGCCAGCAGCCCCAGGGACGTAGCTAACCATGGCTACACCTTC. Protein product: CASSPRDVANHGYTF.

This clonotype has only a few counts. CDR3 protein: CASSGAEETQYF. The CDR3 bases are TGTGCCAGTAGTGGGGCAGAAGAGACCCAGTACTTC. This chain uses TRBV19 with TRBJ2-5; possibly TRBD1 for D (5 bases). V was pared by 5 bases and J by 3 bases, with 7 bases between. CDR1 and CDR2 (germline): LNHDA, SQIVND (reference sequence). This CDR3 is built from 12 residues.

CDR3 bases: TGTGCCAGCAGCTTAGTCGGACGGGACCGGGGAGCAGATACGCAGTATTTT. Its protein is CASSLVGRDRGADTQYF. This chain connects TRBV11-2 to TRBJ2-3, with D possibly called TRBD1 or TRBD2 (5 bases each). CDR3 length: 17 amino acids. Trimming cost V 1 base and J 4 bases, with 18 bases left between them. CDR1 and CDR2 (germline): SGHAT, FQNNGV.

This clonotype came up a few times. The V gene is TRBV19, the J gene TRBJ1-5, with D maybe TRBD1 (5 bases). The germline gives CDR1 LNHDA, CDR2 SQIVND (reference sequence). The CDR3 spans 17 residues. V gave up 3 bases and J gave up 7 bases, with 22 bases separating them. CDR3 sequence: CASSILGGARLGQPQHF. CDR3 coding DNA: TGTGCCAGTAGTATTTTGGGCGGGGCGCGCTTAGGGCAGCCCCAGCATTTT.

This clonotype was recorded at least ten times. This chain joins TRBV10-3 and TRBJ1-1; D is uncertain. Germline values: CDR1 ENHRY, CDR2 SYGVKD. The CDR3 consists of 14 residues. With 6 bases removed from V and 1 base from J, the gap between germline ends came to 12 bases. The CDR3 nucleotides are TGTGCCATCAGAACGGTAGTTACGAACACTGAAGCTTTCTTT. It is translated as CAIRTVVTNTEAFF.

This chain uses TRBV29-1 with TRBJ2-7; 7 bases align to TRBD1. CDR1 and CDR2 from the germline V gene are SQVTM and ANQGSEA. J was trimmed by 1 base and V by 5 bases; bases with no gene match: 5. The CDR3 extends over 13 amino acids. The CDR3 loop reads CSVYNRGSYEQYF. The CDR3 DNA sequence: TGCAGCGTTTATAACAGGGGTTCCTACGAGCAGTACTTC.

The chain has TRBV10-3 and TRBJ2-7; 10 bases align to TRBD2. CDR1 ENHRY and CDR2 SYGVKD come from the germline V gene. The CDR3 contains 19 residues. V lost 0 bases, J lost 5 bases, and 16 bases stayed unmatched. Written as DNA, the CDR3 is TGTGCCATCAGTGAGTCCGTGACAGGGGTACTAGCGGGACCCCACGAGCAGTACTTC. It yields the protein CAISESVTGVLAGPHEQYF.

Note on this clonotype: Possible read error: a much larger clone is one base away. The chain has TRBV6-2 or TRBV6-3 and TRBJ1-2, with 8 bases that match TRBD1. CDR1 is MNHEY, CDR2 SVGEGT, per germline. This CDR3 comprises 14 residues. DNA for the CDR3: TGTGCCATCAGTGAGACCGGACAGGGTCATGGCGACACCTTC. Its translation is CAISETGQGHGDTF.

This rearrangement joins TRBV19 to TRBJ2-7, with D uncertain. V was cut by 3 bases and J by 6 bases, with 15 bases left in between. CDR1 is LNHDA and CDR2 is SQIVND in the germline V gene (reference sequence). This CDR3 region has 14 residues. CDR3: CASSMFSPVSEQYF. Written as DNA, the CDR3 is TGTGCCAGTAGTATGTTCAGCCCTGTCAGCGAGCAGTACTTC.

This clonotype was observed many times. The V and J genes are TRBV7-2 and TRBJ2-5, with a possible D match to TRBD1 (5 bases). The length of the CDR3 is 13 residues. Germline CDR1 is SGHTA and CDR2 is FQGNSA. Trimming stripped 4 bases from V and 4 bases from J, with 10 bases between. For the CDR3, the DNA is TGTGCCAGCAGCTCACAGGTCCTAGAGACCCAGTACTTC. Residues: CASSSQVLETQYF.

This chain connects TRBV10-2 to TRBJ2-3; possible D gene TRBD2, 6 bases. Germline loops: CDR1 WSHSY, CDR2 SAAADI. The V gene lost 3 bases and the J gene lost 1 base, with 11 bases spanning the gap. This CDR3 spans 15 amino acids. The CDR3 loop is CASSELGLGTDTQYF. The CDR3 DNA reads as TGCGCCAGCAGTGAACTGGGACTGGGCACAGATACGCAGTATTTT.

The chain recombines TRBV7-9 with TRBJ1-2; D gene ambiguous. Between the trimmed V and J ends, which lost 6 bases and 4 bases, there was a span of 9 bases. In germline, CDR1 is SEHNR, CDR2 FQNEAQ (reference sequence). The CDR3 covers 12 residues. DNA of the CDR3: TGTGCCAGCAGGCGGGTTTCCTATGGCTACACCTTC. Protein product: CASRRVSYGYTF.

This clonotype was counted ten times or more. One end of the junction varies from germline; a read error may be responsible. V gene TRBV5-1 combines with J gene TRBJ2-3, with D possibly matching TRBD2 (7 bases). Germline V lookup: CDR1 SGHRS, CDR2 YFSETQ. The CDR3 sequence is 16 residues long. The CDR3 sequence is CASSFQEGGFTDTQYF. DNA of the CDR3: TGTGCCAGCAGCTTCCAAGAGGGGGGGTTCACAGATACGCAGTATTTT.

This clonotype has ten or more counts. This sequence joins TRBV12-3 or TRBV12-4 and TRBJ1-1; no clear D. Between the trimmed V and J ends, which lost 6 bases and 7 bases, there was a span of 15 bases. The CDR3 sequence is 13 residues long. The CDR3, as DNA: TGTGCCAGCAGACCGACCGGACGGATTGAAGCTTTCTTT. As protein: CASRPTGRIEAFF.

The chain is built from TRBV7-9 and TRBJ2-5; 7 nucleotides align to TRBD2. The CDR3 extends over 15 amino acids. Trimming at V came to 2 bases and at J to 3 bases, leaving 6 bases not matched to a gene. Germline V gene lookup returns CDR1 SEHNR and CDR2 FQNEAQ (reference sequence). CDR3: CASSLSGRKEETQYF. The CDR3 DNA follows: TGTGCCAGCAGCTTATCCGGGAGGAAGGAAGAGACCCAGTACTTC.